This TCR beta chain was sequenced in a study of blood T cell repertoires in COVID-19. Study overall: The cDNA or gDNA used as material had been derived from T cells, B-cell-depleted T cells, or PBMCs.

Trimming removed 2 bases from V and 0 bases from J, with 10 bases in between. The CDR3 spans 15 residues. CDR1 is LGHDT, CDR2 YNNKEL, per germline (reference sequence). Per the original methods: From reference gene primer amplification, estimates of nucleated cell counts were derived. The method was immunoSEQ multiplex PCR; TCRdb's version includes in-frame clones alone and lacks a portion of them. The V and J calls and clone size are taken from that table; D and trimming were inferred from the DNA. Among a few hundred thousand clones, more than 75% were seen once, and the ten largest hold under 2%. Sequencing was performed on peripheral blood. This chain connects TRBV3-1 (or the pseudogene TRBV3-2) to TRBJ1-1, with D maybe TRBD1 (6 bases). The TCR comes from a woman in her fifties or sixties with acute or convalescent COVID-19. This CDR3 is CASSQLGALNTEAFF. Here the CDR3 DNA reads TGTGCCAGCAGCCAATTGGGGGCGCTGAACACTGAAGCTTTCTTT.